Listed below are T cell receptor beta chains from one sample, sequenced in a study of T cell responses to AZD1222 COVID-19 vaccine. Here immunoSEQ multiplex PCR was the method, and the copy in TCRdb shows in-frame clones only, minus some. The sample holds around 190,000 clones, 94% seen once. Material: peripheral blood, obtained 28 days after the second AZD1222 dose. The receptors were sampled from an adult who received the AZD1222 COVID-19 vaccine. Each CDR3 is given with its conserved first and last residue. A D gene is named only where the DNA matches it firmly. Size tells how often a clone was seen (once, few, many) or the class of an expanded clone, and some rows leave it out.

DNA	CDR3	V	J	size	D
TGCAGTGCTAGTGGTCGGGACAGGGAATTCTCCTCCTACGAGCAGTACTTC	CSASGRDREFSSYEQYF	TRBV20-1	TRBJ2-7	NA	TRBD1
TGTGCCAGCAGTTACTGGGACTATTTTGAAGACTACGAGCAGTACTTC	CASSYWDYFEDYEQYF	TRBV6-2/TRBV6-3	TRBJ2-7	NA	TRBD2
TGTGCCAGCAGTTACGGGGGGCGCGAGACTGAAGCTTTCTTT	CASSYGGRETEAFF	TRBV28	TRBJ1-1	once	NA
TGTGCCAGCAGTCCTCAGCGGACGTATAGCACAGATACGCAGTATTTT	CASSPQRTYSTDTQYF	TRBV27	TRBJ2-3	NA	NA
TGTGCCAGCACCCCCGGGCGGAACTACGAGCAGTACTTC	CASTPGRNYEQYF	TRBV2	TRBJ2-7	NA	NA
TGCAGCGTTGACACCCGACTAGCCAGTTTAACAGATACGCAGTATTTT	CSVDTRLASLTDTQYF	TRBV29-1	TRBJ2-3	NA	TRBD2
TGTGCCAGCTCACCACCTCTCGGGGCATTCGCTACAGATACGCAGTATTTT	CASSPPLGAFATDTQYF	TRBV18	TRBJ2-3	once	NA
TGTGCCAGTAGGCCGGGAGACAGGGTCACTGAAGCTTTCTTT	CASRPGDRVTEAFF	TRBV19	TRBJ1-1	NA	TRBD1
TGTGCCAGCAGTTTATGGCCAGGCAATCAGCCCCAGCATTTT	CASSLWPGNQPQHF	TRBV28	TRBJ1-5	NA	NA
TGTGCCAGCAGCTTAGCCCCAGGGGGCCAAGAGACCCAGTACTTC	CASSLAPGGQETQYF	TRBV7-9	TRBJ2-5	NA	TRBD1
TGTGCCAGCAGCGCACCGGCGACTCAAGAGACCCAGTACTTC	CASSAPATQETQYF	TRBV2	TRBJ2-5	NA	NA
TGTGCCAGCAGCCCGAATAGGGGGGGGGTAATGGAAAACTATGGCTACACCTTC	CASSPNRGGVMENYGYTF	TRBV7-6	TRBJ1-2	NA	NA
TGTGCCAGCTCACCTCAGGAGGCTTCCAATCAGCCCCAGCATTTT	CASSPQEASNQPQHF	TRBV18	TRBJ1-5	NA	NA
TGTGCCAGCGGAGAGTGGGGGCAGACCTCGGAAAAACTGTTTTTT	CASGEWGQTSEKLFF	TRBV27	TRBJ1-4	NA	NA
TGTGCCAGCACCCCGGGGGAAGCGGGATGGGGCAATCAGCCCCAGCATTTT	CASTPGEAGWGNQPQHF	TRBV28	TRBJ1-5	NA	NA
TGTGCCAGCACCCCCGGGCGACTCAGTTCCTACGAGCAGTACTTC	CASTPGRLSSYEQYF	TRBV11-2	TRBJ2-7	once	NA
TGTGCCAGCAGCCCCATGTATCAACTAGTTCGGATTACGCAGTATTTT	CASSPMYQLVRITQYF	TRBV14	TRBJ2-3	NA	NA
TGTGCCAGCAGCATCGGGAGCTCCTACGAGCAGTACTTC	CASSIGSSYEQYF	TRBV9	TRBJ2-7	NA	NA
TGTGCCATCAGCGCTGTGGGGCACGGGGAGCAGTACTTC	CAISAVGHGEQYF	TRBV10-3	TRBJ2-7	NA	NA
TGTGCCAGCAGTTCGGGGCGGGATGAGCAGTTCTTC	CASSSGRDEQFF	TRBV6-6	TRBJ2-1	NA	NA
TGTGCCAGTAGTTCCGGGCCCTACGAGCAGTACTTC	CASSSGPYEQYF	TRBV19	TRBJ2-7	NA	NA
TGTGCCAGCAGCCCTCGGCGTACGGCGACCTTCTACGAGCAGTACTTC	CASSPRRTATFYEQYF	TRBV28	TRBJ2-7	NA	NA
TGTGCCAGCAGTGAGAGGACAGGGATCCAGCCCCAGCATTTT	CASSERTGIQPQHF	TRBV6-1	TRBJ1-5	once	TRBD1
TGTGCCAGCAGCTTGAGGAAGGGATCGGGCACTGAAGCTTTCTTT	CASSLRKGSGTEAFF	TRBV7-2	TRBJ1-1	NA	NA
TGTGCCAGCAGTTTCGGGCAGAACTATGGCTACACCTTC	CASSFGQNYGYTF	TRBV12-3/TRBV12-4	TRBJ1-2	NA	NA
TGTGCCAGTAACCAGGGCTACGGGGAGCTGTTTTTT	CASNQGYGELFF	TRBV19	TRBJ2-2	NA	NA
TGTGCCAGCAGTTTACAAACAGGGGTAAAGACCCAGTACTTC	CASSLQTGVKTQYF	TRBV28	TRBJ2-5	NA	TRBD1
TGTGCCAGCAGCTTTAACAGGGGGGGGTCCGATACGCAGTATTTT	CASSFNRGGSDTQYF	TRBV11-2	TRBJ2-3	NA	NA
TGTGCCAGCAGCCCGGACTCCCCGGGCTCCTACGAGCAGTACTTC	CASSPDSPGSYEQYF	TRBV7-6	TRBJ2-7	once	NA
TGCGCCAGCAGCTTGGGGCCGTCTAATGAAAAACTGTTTTTT	CASSLGPSNEKLFF	TRBV5-1	TRBJ1-4	NA	NA
TGTGCCAGCAGCCTAAGGGGGCCGAACACCGGGGAGCTGTTTTTT	CASSLRGPNTGELFF	TRBV14	TRBJ2-2	NA	TRBD1
TGTGCCAGCAGCCCCCTTGGGGTGATTCAGCCCCAGCATTTT	CASSPLGVIQPQHF	TRBV7-2	TRBJ1-5	NA	NA
TGTGCCAGTAGTATCCCCGGCTCTGGAAACACCATATATTTT	CASSIPGSGNTIYF	TRBV19	TRBJ1-3	once	NA
TGTGCCAGCAGTGAATGGACAGATGCGAACACTGAAGCTTTCTTT	CASSEWTDANTEAFF	TRBV2	TRBJ1-1	once	NA
TGTGCCAGCAGTTACGATTCCTACGAGCAGTACTTC	CASSYDSYEQYF	TRBV6-5	TRBJ2-7	NA	NA
TGTGCCAGCAGTTTCGACCCAGGGGCAAACATTCAGTACTTC	CASSFDPGANIQYF	TRBV6-2/TRBV6-3	TRBJ2-4	NA	NA
TGTGCCAGCAACGGCCCCGGCTACAATGAGCAGTTCTTC	CASNGPGYNEQFF	TRBV7-9	TRBJ2-1	NA	NA
TGTGCCACCAGCAGGGGAGGACAGGGGGCGTACAATGAGCAGTTCTTC	CATSRGGQGAYNEQFF	TRBV15	TRBJ2-1	NA	TRBD1
TGCGCCAGCAGGCCCGGGACCGGGGAGCTGTTTTTT	CASRPGTGELFF	TRBV5-1	TRBJ2-2	NA	NA
TGTGCCAGCAGCTTACGCGGGGGGGCCCACACCCAAGAGACCCAGTACTTC	CASSLRGGAHTQETQYF	TRBV11-3	TRBJ2-5	NA	TRBD2
TGTGCCAGCAGCTGGACAGGGGGCTTTGAGCAGTTCTTC	CASSWTGGFEQFF	TRBV13	TRBJ2-1	NA	TRBD1
TGTGCCAGCAGCTTAGGACAGGGGTTCTACGAGCAGTACTTC	CASSLGQGFYEQYF	TRBV11-3	TRBJ2-7	NA	TRBD1
TGTGCCAGCAGCCAGGGGACAGGCCTTAGGGGCTACACCTTC	CASSQGTGLRGYTF	TRBV28	TRBJ1-2	NA	TRBD1
TGCGCCAGCAGCCAAGATGTAGGGGCCTACACCGGGGAGCTGTTTTTT	CASSQDVGAYTGELFF	TRBV4-3	TRBJ2-2	NA	NA
TGTGCCAGCAGCTTTGAGGGGAGCTATGGCTACACCTTC	CASSFEGSYGYTF	TRBV5-4	TRBJ1-2	NA	NA
TGTGCCTGGAGTGGGCAGACGTTCACAGATACGCAGTATTTT	CAWSGQTFTDTQYF	TRBV30	TRBJ2-3	NA	NA
TGTGCCACCCTTTCGGGAAAGCCCCAGCATTTT	CATLSGKPQHF	TRBV7-5	TRBJ1-5	NA	NA